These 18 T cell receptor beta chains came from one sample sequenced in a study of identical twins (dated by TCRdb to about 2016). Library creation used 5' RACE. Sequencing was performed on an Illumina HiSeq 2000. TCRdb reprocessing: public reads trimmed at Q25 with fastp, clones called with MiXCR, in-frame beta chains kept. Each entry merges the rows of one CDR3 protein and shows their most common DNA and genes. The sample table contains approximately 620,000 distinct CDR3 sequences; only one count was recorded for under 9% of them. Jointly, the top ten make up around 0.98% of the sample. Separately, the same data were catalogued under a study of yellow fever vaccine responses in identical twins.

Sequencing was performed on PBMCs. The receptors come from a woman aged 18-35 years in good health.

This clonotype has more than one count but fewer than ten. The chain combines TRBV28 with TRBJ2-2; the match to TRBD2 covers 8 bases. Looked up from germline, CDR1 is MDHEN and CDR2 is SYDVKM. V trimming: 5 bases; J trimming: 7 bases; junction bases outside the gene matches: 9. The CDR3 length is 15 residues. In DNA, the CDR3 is TGTGCCAGCAGTCAAGGGCGGGAGGTGTTCGGGGAGCTGTTTTTT. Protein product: CASSQGREVFGELFF. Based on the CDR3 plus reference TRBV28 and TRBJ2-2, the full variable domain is DVKVTQSSRYLVKRTGEKVFLECVQDMDHENMFWYRQDPGLGLRLIYFSYDVKMKEKGDIPEGYSVSREKKERFSLILESASTNQTSMYLCASSQGREVFGELFFGEGSRLTVL.

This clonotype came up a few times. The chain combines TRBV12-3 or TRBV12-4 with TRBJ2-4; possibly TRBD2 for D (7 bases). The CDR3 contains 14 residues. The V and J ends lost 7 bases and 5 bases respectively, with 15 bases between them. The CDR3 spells CASNVGGRENIQYF. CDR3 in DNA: TGTGCCAGCAATGTGGGGGGGCGCGAAAACATTCAGTACTTC.

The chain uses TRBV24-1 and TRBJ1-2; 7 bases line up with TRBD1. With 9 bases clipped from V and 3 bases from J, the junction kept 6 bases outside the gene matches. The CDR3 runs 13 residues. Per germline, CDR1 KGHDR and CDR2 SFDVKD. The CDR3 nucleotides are TGTGCCACCGCAGACAGGGTCGACTATGGCTACACCTTC. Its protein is CATADRVDYGYTF.

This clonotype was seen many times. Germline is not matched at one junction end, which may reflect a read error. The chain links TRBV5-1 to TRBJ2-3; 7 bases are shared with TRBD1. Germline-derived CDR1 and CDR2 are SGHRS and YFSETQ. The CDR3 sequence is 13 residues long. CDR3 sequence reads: CASSGQGTDTQYF. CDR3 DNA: TGTGCCAGCAGTGGACAGGGCACAGATACGCAGTATTTT.

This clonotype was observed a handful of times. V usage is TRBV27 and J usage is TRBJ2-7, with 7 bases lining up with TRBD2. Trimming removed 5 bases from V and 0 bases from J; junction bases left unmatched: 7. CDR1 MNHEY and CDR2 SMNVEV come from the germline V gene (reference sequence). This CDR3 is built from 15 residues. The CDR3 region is CASSIAGLSSYEQYF. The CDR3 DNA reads TGTGCCAGCAGTATAGCGGGCCTCTCCTCCTACGAGCAGTACTTC.

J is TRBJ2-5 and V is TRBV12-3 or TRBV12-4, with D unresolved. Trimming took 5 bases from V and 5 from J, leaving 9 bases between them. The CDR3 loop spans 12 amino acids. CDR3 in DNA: TGTGCCAGCAGTAAGCGCCCGGAGACCCAGTACTTC. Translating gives CASSKRPETQYF.

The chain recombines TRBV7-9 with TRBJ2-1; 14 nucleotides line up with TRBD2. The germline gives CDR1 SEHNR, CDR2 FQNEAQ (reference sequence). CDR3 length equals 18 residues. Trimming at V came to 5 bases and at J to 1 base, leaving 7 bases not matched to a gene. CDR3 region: CASSAGTSGSSSYNEQFF. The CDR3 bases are TGTGCCAGCAGCGCAGGGACTAGCGGGAGTTCTTCCTACAATGAGCAGTTCTTC.

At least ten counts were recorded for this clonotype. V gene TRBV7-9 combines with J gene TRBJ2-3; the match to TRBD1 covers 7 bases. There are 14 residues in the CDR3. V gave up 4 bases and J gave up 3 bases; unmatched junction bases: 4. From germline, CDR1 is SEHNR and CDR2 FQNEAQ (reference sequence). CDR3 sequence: CASSSYRGTDTQYF. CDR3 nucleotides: TGTGCCAGCAGCTCCTACAGGGGAACAGATACGCAGTATTTT.

The CDR3 is CASSAGGAADTQYF. DNA of the CDR3: TGTGCCAGCAGCGCCGGGGGGGCCGCAGATACGCAGTATTTT. The chain recombines TRBV9 with TRBJ2-3; TRBD2 agrees at 8 bases. The germline V gene has CDR1 SGDLS and CDR2 YYNGEE. The J segment lost 4 bases and the V segment lost 3 bases, leaving 4 bases of the junction unmatched. The CDR3 covers 14 residues.

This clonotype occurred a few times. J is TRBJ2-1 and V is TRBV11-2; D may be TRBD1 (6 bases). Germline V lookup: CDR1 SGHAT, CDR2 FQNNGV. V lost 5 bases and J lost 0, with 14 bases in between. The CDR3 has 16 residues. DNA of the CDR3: TGTGCCAGCAGCAAATCAGGGGTTTTCTCCTACAATGAGCAGTTCTTC. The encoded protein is CASSKSGVFSYNEQFF.

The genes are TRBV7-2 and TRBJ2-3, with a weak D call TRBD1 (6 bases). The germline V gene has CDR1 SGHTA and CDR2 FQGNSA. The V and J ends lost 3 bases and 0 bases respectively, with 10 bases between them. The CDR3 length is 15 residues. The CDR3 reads CASSFGRGSTDTQYF. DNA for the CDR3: TGTGCCAGCAGCTTCGGCAGGGGAAGCACAGATACGCAGTATTTT.

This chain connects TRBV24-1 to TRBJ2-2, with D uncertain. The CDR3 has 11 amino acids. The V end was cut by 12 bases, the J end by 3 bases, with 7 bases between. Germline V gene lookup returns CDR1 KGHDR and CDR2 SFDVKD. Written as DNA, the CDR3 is TGTGCCTGCGAGGACACCGGGGAGCTGTTTTTT. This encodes CACEDTGELFF.

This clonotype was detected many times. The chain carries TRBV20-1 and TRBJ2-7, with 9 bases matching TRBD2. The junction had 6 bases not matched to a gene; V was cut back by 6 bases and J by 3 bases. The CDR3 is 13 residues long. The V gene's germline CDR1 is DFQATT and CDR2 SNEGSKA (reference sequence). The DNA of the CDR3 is TGCAGTGCGAGGACTAGCGTGAACTACGAGCAGTACTTC. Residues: CSARTSVNYEQYF.

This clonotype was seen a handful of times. This chain's CDR3 is CASSEGGWGYEQYF. In nucleotides, the CDR3 is TGTGCCAGCAGCGAGGGCGGCTGGGGGTACGAGCAGTACTTC. The J gene is TRBJ2-7, the V gene TRBV2; D possibly matches TRBD1 or TRBD2 (5 bases each). Trimming cost V 6 bases and J 4 bases, with 16 bases left between them. The germline gives CDR1 SNHLY, CDR2 FYNNEI. This CDR3 has 14 residues.

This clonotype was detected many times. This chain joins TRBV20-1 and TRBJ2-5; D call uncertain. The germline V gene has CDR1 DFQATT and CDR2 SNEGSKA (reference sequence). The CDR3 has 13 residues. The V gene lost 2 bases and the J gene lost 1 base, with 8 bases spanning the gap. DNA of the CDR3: TGCAGTGCTAGAATACAGACCCAAGAGACCCAGTACTTC. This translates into CSARIQTQETQYF.

The CDR3 protein is CSARDLYEGAGTGELFF. Written as DNA, the CDR3 is TGCAGTGCTAGAGATCTTTACGAGGGCGCAGGCACCGGGGAGCTGTTTTTT. The V call is TRBV20-1, the J call TRBJ2-2; D perhaps matches TRBD2 (5 bases). Germline CDR1 DFQATT, CDR2 SNEGSKA (reference sequence). The CDR3 runs 17 residues. V dropped 0 bases and J dropped 4 bases, with 18 bases sitting between them.

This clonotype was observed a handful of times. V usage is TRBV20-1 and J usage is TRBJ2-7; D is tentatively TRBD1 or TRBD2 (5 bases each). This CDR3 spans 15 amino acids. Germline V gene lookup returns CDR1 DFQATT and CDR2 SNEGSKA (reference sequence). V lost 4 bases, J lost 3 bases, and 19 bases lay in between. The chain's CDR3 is CSAKKSGTLYYEQYF. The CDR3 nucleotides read TGCAGTGCTAAAAAATCGGGGACCCTCTACTACGAGCAGTACTTC.

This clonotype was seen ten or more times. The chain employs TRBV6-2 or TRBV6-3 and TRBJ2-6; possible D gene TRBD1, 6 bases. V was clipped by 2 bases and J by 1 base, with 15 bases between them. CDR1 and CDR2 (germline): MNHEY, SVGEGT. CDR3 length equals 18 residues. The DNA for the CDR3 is TGTGCCAGCAGTTACCAATTCAGGGGCAGGTCTGGGGCCAACGTCCTGACTTTC. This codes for CASSYQFRGRSGANVLTF.